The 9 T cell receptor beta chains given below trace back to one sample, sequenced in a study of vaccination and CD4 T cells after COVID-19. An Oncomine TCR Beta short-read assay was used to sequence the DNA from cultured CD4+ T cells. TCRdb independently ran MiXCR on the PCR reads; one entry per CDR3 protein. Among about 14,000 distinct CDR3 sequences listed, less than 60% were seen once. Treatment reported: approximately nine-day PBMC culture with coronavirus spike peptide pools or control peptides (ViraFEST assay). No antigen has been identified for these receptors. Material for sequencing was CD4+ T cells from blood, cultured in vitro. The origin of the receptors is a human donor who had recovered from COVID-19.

CDR3 bases: TGTGCCAGCAGTGACGGGGAAACAACGCAGTATTTT. Residues: CASSDGETTQYF. The chain carries TRBV6-4 and TRBJ2-3, with D uncertain. CDR1 is MRHNA and CDR2 is SNTAGT in the germline V gene. This CDR3 has 12 amino acids. V lost 2 bases to trimming and J lost 9 bases, with 9 bases between them.

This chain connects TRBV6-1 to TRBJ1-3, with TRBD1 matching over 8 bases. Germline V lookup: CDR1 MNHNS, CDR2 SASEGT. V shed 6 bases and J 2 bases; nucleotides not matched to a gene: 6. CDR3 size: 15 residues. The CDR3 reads CASSPETGAGNTIYF. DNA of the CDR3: TGTGCCAGCAGCCCAGAGACAGGGGCTGGAAACACCATATATTTT.

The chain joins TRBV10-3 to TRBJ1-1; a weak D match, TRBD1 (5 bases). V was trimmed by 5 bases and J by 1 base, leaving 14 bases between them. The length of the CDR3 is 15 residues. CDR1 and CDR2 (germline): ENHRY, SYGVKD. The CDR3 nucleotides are TGTGCCATCAGTACCGGGGCCAACTCGAACACTGAAGCTTTCTTT. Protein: CAISTGANSNTEAFF.

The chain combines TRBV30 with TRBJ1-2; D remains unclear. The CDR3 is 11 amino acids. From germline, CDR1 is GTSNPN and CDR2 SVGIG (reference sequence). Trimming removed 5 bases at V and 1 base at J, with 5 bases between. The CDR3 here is CAWRYNYGYTF. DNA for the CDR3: TGTGCCTGGCGATATAACTATGGCTACACCTTC.

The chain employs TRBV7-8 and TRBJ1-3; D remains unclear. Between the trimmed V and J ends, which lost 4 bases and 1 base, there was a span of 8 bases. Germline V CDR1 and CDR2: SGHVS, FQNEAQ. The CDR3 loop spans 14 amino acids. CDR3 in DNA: TGTGCCAGCAGCTGGGAGCTTTCTGGAAACACCATATATTTT. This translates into CASSWELSGNTIYF.

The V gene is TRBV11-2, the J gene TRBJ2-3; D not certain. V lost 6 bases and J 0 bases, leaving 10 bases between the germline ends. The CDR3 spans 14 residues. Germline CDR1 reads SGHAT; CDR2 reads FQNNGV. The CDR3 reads CASSPLVSTDTQYF. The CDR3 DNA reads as TGTGCCAGCAGTCCTCTCGTTAGCACAGATACGCAGTATTTT.

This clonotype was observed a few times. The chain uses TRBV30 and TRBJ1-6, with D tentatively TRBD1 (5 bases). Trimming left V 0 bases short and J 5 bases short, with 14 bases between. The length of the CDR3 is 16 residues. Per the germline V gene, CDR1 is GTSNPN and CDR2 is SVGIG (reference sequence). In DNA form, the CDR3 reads TGTGCCTGGAGTGTATCTCGGCCAGGGAATAATTCACCCCTCCACTTT. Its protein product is CAWSVSRPGNNSPLHF.

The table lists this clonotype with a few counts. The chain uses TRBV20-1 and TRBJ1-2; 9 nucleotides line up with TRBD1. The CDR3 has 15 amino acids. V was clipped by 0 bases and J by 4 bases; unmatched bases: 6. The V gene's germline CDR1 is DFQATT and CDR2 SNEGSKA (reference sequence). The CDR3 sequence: CSARDHGTGSYGYTF. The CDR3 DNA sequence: TGCAGTGCTAGAGACCACGGGACAGGGAGCTATGGCTACACCTTC.

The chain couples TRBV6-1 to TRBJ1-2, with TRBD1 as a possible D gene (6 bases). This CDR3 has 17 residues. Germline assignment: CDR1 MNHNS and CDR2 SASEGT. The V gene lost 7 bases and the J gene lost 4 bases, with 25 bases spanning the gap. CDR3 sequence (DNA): TGTGCCAGCACCTTGATTACAGGGAGTAGGGAGTTCTATGGCTACACCTTC. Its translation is CASTLITGSREFYGYTF.